This T cell receptor beta chain was retrieved from a study of regulatory T cells in long-lasting Graves disease. Arm-PCR of CDR3 regions with iRepertoire HTBI primers generated TCR beta libraries. TCRdb independently ran MiXCR on the multiplex PCR reads; one entry per CDR3 protein. The sample contains a few hundred thousand distinct CDR3 sequences, 10% to 15% of which appear only once. CDR3 length: 15 residues. V lost 6 bases, J lost 2 bases, and 16 bases lay in between. This clonotype was counted at least ten times. The antigen remains unidentified. Findings of the study overall: Having few samples may have compromised the accuracy. Favored usage of TRBV28, TRBJ1-2 and TRBJ2-5 was recorded in persistent disease.

Time point specified: newly diagnosed GD, antithyroid drugs for less than 3 months. Scientists built the TCR library using RNA that was extracted from PBMCs. Separately, the same data were catalogued under a study of T cells in Graves' hyperthyroidism and ophthalmopathy. That work contributes: When ophthalmopathy did not progress within 18 months, Graves' hyperthyroidism was considered stable. Ophthalmopathy was separated from stable hyperthyroidism by a 13 V-J model.

The chain links TRBV12-3 or TRBV12-4 to TRBJ2-5, with D perhaps TRBD2 (5 bases). The receptor was isolated from a woman aged 18 to 35 with Graves disease. Sample: peripheral blood mononuclear cells (PBMCs), taken at new diagnosis, from a patient treated with antithyroid drugs. The CDR3 reads CASRQNRGSQETQYF. The CDR3 coding sequence is TGTGCCAGCAGACAAAACCGTGGGAGTCAAGAGACCCAGTACTTC.